The present T cell receptor (beta chain) was sequenced within a study of sequential checkpoint blockade in melanoma. Produced via immunoSEQ multiplex PCR; TCRdb's table is partial and in-frame only. This sample has about 10,000 clones, with roughly 73% found just once. Documented treatment: randomized to nivolumab then ipilimumab (arm A) or the reverse (arm B). The origin of this receptor is a human donor with melanoma. The specimen comprised CD8+ T cells sorted from blood (inferred from file names), sampled from a patient given nivolumab and ipilimumab in sequence.

DNA for the CDR3: TGTGCCAGCAGCTTGGAGCGGGGGTTAGGGAACACTGAAGCTTTCTTT. Translating it yields CASSLERGLGNTEAFF. The chain combines TRBV5-5 with TRBJ1-1; TRBD1 might be the D (5 bases). V dropped 0 bases and J dropped 1 base, with 13 bases sitting between them. The CDR3 sequence is 16 residues long. Germline V gene lookup returns CDR1 SGHKS and CDR2 YYEKEE (reference sequence).